The subject of this entry is one T cell receptor (beta chain). The DNA input per sorted-subset replicate PCR was around 200 ng, corresponding to around 28,000 T cell genomes. Here immunoSEQ multiplex PCR was the method, and the copy in TCRdb shows in-frame clones only, minus some. The data show around 940,000 clones, about 80% seen once. This sample stems from a study of shared clonotypes between healthy human individuals. Germline V lookup: CDR1 SGHTA, CDR2 FQGNSA. J lost 10 bases, V lost 4 bases, and 8 bases had no gene match. The CDR3 sequence is 14 residues long. The sequencing input was memory CD4+ T cells sorted from blood. Stated subset: CD45RA-negative fraction. This chain joins TRBV7-2 and TRBJ1-1; 11 bases align to TRBD1. This TCR was recovered from a man aged 18-30 years in good health. CDR3 in DNA: TGTGCCAGCAGCTCGGACAGGGGGCTTCGATCAGCTTTCTTT. This sequence encodes CASSSDRGLRSAFF.